The present entry profiles one T cell receptor beta chain with its context. Based on its abundance in the sample, this clonotype is hyperexpanded (1% or more). Qualities for individual bases were not recorded, and no much larger clone is one base off. The entry originates in a study of Japanese encephalitis immunity and Zika vaccine responses (dated by TCRdb to the early 2020s). In terms of the full investigation: The included participants were given three 5.0 ug doses of alum-adjuvanted ZPIV at weeks 0, 4 and 28. Two to three months ahead of the first ZPIV dose, 11 to 13 participants were given JEV vaccine (IXIARO) as a two-dose regimen with the doses 28 days apart. One dose of YFV vaccine (YF-VAX) was administered before ZPIV to eleven to twelve participants, and several participants were flavivirus-naive. For TCR sequencing, over five representative participants were chosen from each pre-vaccination group, with samples at week 0 (after pre-vaccination, before ZPIV) and week 52. TCR repertoires were also analyzed from a few flavivirus-naive individuals at weeks 2, 6 and 52 after starting ZPIV vaccination. Stimulations used ZIKV structural-protein peptide pools split into flavivirus-conserved and non-conserved sets, or JEV or YFV peptides matching the pre-vaccination. ZIKV peptides were 15-mers overlapping by 11 residues, selected for NetMHCpan/NetMHCII-predicted epitopes with affinity below 50 nM. The study tested whether CD4 T cell responses to the Zika vaccine were shaped by prior Japanese encephalitis virus (JEV) or yellow fever virus (YFV) vaccination.

V loses 2 bases at its end and J loses 5 bases; junction bases beyond the gene matches: 8. In the germline V gene (reference sequence), CDR1 corresponds to DFQATT and CDR2 to SNEGSKA. From the cysteine up to the phenylalanine, the CDR3 has a length of 14 residues. Only the CDR3 DNA stays, 42 bases, in frame from base 1. Paper-wide results and their limitations: JEV-pre-vaccinated donors showed higher repertoire similarity across time-points and stimulations than YFV-pre-vaccinated donors, indicating more clonotypes common to ZIKV and JEV stimulation. CD8 T cell responses of very low magnitude were detected against ZIKV peptide pools and were observed in only a few individuals. After ZPIV, a significant decrease in repertoire richness of CD4 T cells responding to conserved ZIKV epitopes was observed in JEV-pre-vaccinated donors. The individual peptides behind the cross-reactive responses were not identified because limits on sample size made peptide-pool deconvolution impossible. Samples were clustered by participant, with no similarity observed between individuals, suggesting that no public TCRs were detected. The analysis covered only a subset of trial participants who had three doses and adequate samples, rather than the whole vaccinated cohort.

Libraries came from 5' RACE. Before sequencing, the TCRbeta libraries were pooled in amounts proportional to the number of cells sorted for each library. Total RNA was extracted from sorted cells with RNAzol RT, and cDNA was synthesized with an oligo(dT) primer and a template-switching oligo. The TCRbeta V-CDR3-J region was amplified by PCR with Kapa HiFi between a SMARTer oligo primer and a TCRbeta constant-region primer. A second PCR added Illumina adaptors and sample-specific index barcodes, with HighPrep bead cleanup and Bioanalyzer confirmation of a roughly 650 bp band. Libraries were sequenced on an Illumina MiSeq with 2x151 bp paired-end reads. The original pipeline was this. An in-house Java program demultiplexed the reads, and MiXCR assigned TCRbeta annotations and counted clonotypes. To assess repertoire overlap, Morisita-Horn indices from the R package vegan were used, along with UPGMA clustering and Circos plots of recurring clonotypes. Shannon diversity and richness were normalized to the highest possible value given the input cell numbers, yielding values from 0 to 1. CDR3beta sequences were aligned with MUSCLE, distances computed with SeqinR, and multidimensional scaling plotted in R. TCRdb trimmed public reads at Q25 via fastp, called clones via MiXCR and kept in-frame beta chains. Identical CDR3 protein sequences are pooled into one entry, listed with their most common genes and DNA. TCRdb's processing, not the authors', yielded these V and J calls. The table for this sample shows under 80 distinct CDR3 sequences.

After labeling with CellTrace CFSE, PBMCs were cultured for roughly 6 days in RPMI containing about 8% human serum along with peptide pools, each at around 0.92 ug/mL. Unfixed proliferating CD4 T cells were sorted on a BD FACSAria as live CD56-CD19-CD16-CD3+CD4+ CFSE-low cells. The enrolled adults were healthy, and microneutralization screening showed them to be seronegative for ZIKV, JEV, YFV, DENV and WNV. The samples were taken from a phase 1, double-blinded, randomized, placebo-controlled trial testing an alum-adjuvanted Zika purified-inactivated virus (ZPIV) vaccine. Peripheral blood mononuclear cells were isolated by standard procedure and stored frozen in liquid nitrogen until use.

This sequence uses TRBV20-1 and TRBJ1-1; 7 bases in the middle match TRBD1. The TCR originated in an adult woman who received an inactivated Zika virus vaccine. The input for sequencing was antigen-activated CD4+ T cells from blood, cultured, taken during a Zika inactivated vaccine study. The DNA sequence is TGCAGTGCTAGAACTTCCGGGACAGCGACTGAAGCTTTCTTT. The resulting protein is CSARTSGTATEAFF.